Each of the 7 T cell receptor beta chains below was sequenced from the same sample in a study of beta chain features in type 1 diabetes. Findings and caveats of the study: TCRB CDR3s were moderately but significantly shorter in Type 1 diabetes patients in all four CD4+ subsets.

These receptors lack a known antigen. What was sequenced were expressed TCRB transcripts, since all of the isolated RNA had been reverse transcribed. The assay was immunoSEQ multiplex PCR, and TCRdb's table has in-frame clones only and misses some. The sample has roughly 400,000 clones; 9.6% are singletons. Sequenced input: central memory CD4+ T cells from blood. The receptors stem from a man aged 25-45 years with type 1 diabetes.

This clone has only a few counts. The V call is TRBV6-5, the J call TRBJ2-7, with 9 positions matching TRBD1. Unmatched junction bases numbered 4, after V lost 7 bases and J lost 0 bases. The CDR3 runs 14 residues. Germline CDR1 reads MNHEY; CDR2 reads SVGAGI. The CDR3 nucleotides read TGTGCCAGCACCGGGACAGGGAGCTCCTACGAGCAGTACTTC. Translating it yields CASTGTGSSYEQYF.

This clone came up a few times. The chain recombines TRBV28 with TRBJ2-3; D possibly corresponds to TRBD2 (5 bases). The CDR3 covers 14 residues. The V gene's germline CDR1 is MDHEN and CDR2 SYDVKM. The V end lost 6 bases, the J end lost 0 bases, and 10 bases lay between the germline ends. CDR3 sequence: CASSRGGSTDTQYF. CDR3 nucleotide sequence: TGTGCCAGCAGCCGCGGCGGGAGCACAGATACGCAGTATTTT.

This clone was observed a handful of times. The gene calls are TRBV5-1 and TRBJ1-1, with D possibly matching TRBD1 (6 bases). Trimming left V 3 bases short and J 1 base short, with 10 bases between. The germline CDR1 and CDR2 sequences are SGHRS and YFSETQ. The CDR3 runs 14 residues. CDR3 loop: CASSSQGRNTEAFF. The CDR3 DNA reads TGCGCCAGCAGCTCACAGGGTCGGAACACTGAAGCTTTCTTT. Variable domain in full (rest from reference TRBV5-1 and TRBJ1-1): KAGVTQTPRYLIKTRGQQVTLSCSPISGHRSVSWYQQTPGQGLQFLFEYFSETQRNKGNFPGRFSGRQFSNSRSEMNVSTLELGDSALYLCASSSQGRNTEAFFGQGTRLTVV.

The rearrangement links TRBV28 to TRBJ1-2, with 8 positions matching TRBD1. The V and J ends lost 1 base and 8 bases, in that order; junction bases with no gene match: 15. Germline assignment: CDR1 MDHEN and CDR2 SYDVKM. CDR3 length: 17 amino acids. DNA of the CDR3: TGTGCCAGCAGTTTATCCTCTTACCGACAGGGGTCGAGGGGCTACACCTTC. This gives the protein CASSLSSYRQGSRGYTF.

This clone was observed at least ten times. V gene TRBV11-2 combines with J gene TRBJ2-1; possible D gene TRBD1, 6 bases. The V gene lost 2 bases and the J gene lost 6 bases, with 14 bases spanning the gap. This CDR3 has 15 amino acids. Looked up from germline, CDR1 is SGHAT and CDR2 is FQNNGV. The CDR3 here is CASSLRRQGSNEQFF. In DNA form, the CDR3 reads TGTGCCAGCAGCTTAAGGCGTCAGGGGTCCAATGAGCAGTTCTTC.

This clone occurred a few times. This chain uses TRBV6-5 with TRBJ2-7, with TRBD1 as a possible D gene (6 bases). The CDR3 runs 12 residues. Trimming took 5 bases from V and 5 from J, leaving 10 bases between them. Germline V gives CDR1 MNHEY, CDR2 SVGAGI. In DNA, the CDR3 is TGTGCCAGCAGTGGCCAGGGGCACGAGCAGTACTTC. The encoded protein is CASSGQGHEQYF.

The rearrangement joins TRBV21-1 to TRBJ1-2. TRBV21-1 is assigned pseudogene status. CDR3 length: 16 residues. The CDR3 DNA reads as TGTGCCAGCAGCAAAGCGCTTGAGGGGATGGGTGATGGCTACACCTTC. It encodes CASSKALEGMGDGYTF.